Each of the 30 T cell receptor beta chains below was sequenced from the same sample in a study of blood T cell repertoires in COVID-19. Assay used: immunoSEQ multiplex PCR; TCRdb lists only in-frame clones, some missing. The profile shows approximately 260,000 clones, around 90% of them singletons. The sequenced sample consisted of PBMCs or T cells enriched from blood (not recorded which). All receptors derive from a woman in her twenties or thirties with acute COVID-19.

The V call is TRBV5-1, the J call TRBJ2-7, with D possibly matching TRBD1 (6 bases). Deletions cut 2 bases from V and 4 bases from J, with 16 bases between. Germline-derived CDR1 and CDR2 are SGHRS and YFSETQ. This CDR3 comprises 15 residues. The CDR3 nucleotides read TGCGCCAGCAGCTTTGAGATTGGCAGGGGTTACGAGCAGTACTTC. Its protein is CASSFEIGRGYEQYF.

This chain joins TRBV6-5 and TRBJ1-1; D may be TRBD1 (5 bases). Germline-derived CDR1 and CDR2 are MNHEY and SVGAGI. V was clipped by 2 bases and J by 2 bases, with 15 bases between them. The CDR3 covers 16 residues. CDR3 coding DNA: TGTGCCAGCAGTTACACGGAGACAGCTTCAAACACTGAAGCTTTCTTT. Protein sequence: CASSYTETASNTEAFF.

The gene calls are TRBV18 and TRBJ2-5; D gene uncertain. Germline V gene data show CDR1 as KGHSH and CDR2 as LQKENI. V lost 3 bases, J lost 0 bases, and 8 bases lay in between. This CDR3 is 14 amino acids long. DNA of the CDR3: TGTGCCAGCTCACCGAAGACTCACCAAGAGACCCAGTACTTC. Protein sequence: CASSPKTHQETQYF.

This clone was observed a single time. CDR3 DNA: TGTGCCAGCAGTTTTAGTACAGGGTGGGATGAAAAACTGTTTTTT. Translated, it gives CASSFSTGWDEKLFF. The rearrangement uses TRBV28 and TRBJ1-4; a weak D match, TRBD1 (6 bases). CDR1 is MDHEN and CDR2 is SYDVKM in the germline V gene. The V gene lost 3 bases and the J gene lost 6 bases, with 14 bases spanning the gap. This CDR3 region has 15 residues.

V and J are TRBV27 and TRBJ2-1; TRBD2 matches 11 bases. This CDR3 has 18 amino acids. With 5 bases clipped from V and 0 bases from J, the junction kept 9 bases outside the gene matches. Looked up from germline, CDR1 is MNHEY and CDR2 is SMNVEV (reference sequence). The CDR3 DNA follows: TGTGCCAGCAGTCCCCGGACTAGCGGGTTGCTCTCCTACAATGAGCAGTTCTTC. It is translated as CASSPRTSGLLSYNEQFF.

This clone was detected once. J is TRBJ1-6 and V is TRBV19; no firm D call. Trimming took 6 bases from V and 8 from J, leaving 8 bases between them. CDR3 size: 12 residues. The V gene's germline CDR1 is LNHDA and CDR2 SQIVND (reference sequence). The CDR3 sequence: CASRYLDSPLHF. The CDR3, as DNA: TGTGCCAGTAGGTATTTAGATTCACCCCTCCACTTT. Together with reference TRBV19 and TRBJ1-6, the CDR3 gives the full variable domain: DGGITQSPKYLFRKEGQNVTLSCEQNLNHDAMYWYRQDPGQGLRLIYYSQIVNDFQKGDIAEGYSVSREKKESFPLTVTSAQKNPTAFYLCASRYLDSPLHFGNGTRLTVT.

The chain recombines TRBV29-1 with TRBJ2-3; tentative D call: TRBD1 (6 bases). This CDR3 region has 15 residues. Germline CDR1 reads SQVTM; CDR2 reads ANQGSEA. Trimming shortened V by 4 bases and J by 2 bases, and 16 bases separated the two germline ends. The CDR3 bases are TGCAGCGTTGGGCTACCAGGGGCCTCCACAGATACGCAGTATTTT. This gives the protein CSVGLPGASTDTQYF.

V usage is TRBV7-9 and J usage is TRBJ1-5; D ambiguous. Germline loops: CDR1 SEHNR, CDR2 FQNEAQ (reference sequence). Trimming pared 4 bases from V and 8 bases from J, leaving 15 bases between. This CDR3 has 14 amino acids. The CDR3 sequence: CASSSSIRTEPQHF. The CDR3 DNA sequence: TGTGCCAGCAGCTCCTCCATACGAACAGAGCCCCAGCATTTT.

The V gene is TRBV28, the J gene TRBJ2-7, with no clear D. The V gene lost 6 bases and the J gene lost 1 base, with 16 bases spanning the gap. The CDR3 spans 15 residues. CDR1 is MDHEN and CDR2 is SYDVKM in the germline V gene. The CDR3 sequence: CASRLTSVQSYEQYF. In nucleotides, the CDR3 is TGTGCCAGCAGACTAACGTCGGTTCAATCCTACGAGCAGTACTTC.

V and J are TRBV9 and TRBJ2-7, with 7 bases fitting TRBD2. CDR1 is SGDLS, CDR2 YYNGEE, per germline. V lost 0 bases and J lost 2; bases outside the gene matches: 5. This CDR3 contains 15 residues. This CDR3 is CASSVGPGGAYEQYF. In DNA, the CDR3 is TGTGCCAGCAGCGTAGGTCCGGGAGGCGCCTACGAGCAGTACTTC.

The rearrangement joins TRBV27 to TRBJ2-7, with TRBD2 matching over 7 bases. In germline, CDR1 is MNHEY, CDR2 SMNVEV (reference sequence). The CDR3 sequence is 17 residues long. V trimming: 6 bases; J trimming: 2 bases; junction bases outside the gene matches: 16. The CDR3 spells CASSSPNSGRPTYEQYF. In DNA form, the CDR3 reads TGTGCCAGCAGCTCACCTAATTCCGGGAGGCCGACCTACGAGCAGTACTTC.

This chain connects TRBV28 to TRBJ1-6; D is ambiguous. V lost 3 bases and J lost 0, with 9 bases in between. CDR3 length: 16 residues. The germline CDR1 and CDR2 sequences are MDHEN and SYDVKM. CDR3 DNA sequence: TGTGCCAGCAGTTTTGCTGGGAGCTCCTATAATTCACCCCTCCACTTT. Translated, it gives CASSFAGSSYNSPLHF.

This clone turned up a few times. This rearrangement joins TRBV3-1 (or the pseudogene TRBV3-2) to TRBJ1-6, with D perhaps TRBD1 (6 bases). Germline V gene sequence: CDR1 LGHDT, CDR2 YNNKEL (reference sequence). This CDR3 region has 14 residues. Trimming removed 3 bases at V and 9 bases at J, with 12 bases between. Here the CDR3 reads CASSHTGRGSPLHF. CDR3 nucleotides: TGTGCCAGCAGCCACACAGGGAGGGGTTCACCCCTCCACTTT.

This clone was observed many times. CDR3 protein: CASSFGSGGETQYF. For the CDR3, the DNA is TGTGCCAGCAGTTTTGGTTCGGGTGGAGAGACCCAGTACTTC. The chain links TRBV27 to TRBJ2-5; D gene ambiguous. With 3 bases removed from V and 4 bases from J, the gap between germline ends came to 12 bases. CDR3 length: 14 amino acids. Germline V gene data show CDR1 as MNHEY and CDR2 as SMNVEV (reference sequence).

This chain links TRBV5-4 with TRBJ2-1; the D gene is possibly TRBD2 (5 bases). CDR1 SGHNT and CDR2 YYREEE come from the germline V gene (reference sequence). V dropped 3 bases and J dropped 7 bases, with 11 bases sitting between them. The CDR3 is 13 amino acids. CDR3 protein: CASSWENQNEQFF. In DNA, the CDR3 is TGTGCCAGCAGCTGGGAGAATCAGAATGAGCAGTTCTTC. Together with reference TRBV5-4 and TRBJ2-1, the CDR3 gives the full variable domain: ETGVTQSPTHLIKTRGQQVTLRCSSQSGHNTVSWYQQALGQGPQFIFQYYREEENGRGNFPPRFSGLQFPNYSSELNVNALELDDSALYLCASSWENQNEQFFGPGTRLTVL.

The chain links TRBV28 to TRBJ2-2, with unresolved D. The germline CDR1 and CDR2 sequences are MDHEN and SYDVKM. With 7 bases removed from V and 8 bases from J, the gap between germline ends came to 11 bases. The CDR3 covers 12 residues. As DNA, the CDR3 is TGTGCCAGCACCCCCGGTCGGGGGGAGCTGTTTTTT. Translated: CASTPGRGELFF.

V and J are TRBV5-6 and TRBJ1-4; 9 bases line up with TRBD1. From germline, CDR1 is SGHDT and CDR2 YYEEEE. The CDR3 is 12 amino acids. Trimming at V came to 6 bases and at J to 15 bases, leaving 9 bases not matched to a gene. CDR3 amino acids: CASTAPGQGVFF. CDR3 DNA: TGTGCCAGCACCGCCCCGGGACAGGGAGTGTTTTTT.

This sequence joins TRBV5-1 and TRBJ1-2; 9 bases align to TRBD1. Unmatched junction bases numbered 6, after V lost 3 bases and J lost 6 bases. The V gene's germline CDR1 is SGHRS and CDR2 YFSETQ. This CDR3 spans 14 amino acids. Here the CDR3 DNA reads TGCGCCAGCAGCTCAACCAGGACAGGGGATGGCTACACCTTC. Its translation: CASSSTRTGDGYTF. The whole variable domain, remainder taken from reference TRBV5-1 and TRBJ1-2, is KAGVTQTPRYLIKTRGQQVTLSCSPISGHRSVSWYQQTPGQGLQFLFEYFSETQRNKGNFPGRFSGRQFSNSRSEMNVSTLELGDSALYLCASSSTRTGDGYTFGSGTRLTVV.

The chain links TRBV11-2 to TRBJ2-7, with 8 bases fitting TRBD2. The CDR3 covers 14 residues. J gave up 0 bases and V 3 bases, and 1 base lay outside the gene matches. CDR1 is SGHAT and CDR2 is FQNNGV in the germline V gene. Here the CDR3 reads CASSFGTSSYEQYF. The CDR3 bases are TGTGCCAGCAGCTTCGGGACTAGCTCCTACGAGCAGTACTTC.

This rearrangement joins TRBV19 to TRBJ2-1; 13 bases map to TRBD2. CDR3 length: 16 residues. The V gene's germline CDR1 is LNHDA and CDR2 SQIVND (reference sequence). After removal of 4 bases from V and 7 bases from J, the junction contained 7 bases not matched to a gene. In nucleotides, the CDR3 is TGTGCCAGTAGTAGGGGGACTAGCGGGATTGGTAATGAGCAGTTCTTC. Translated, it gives CASSRGTSGIGNEQFF.

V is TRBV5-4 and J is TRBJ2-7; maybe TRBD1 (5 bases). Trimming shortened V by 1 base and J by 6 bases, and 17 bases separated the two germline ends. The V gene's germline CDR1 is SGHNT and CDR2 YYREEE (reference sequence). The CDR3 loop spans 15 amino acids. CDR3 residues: CASSLLSTGNGEQYF. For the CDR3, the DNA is TGTGCCAGCAGCTTGCTTAGTACAGGTAATGGCGAGCAGTACTTC.

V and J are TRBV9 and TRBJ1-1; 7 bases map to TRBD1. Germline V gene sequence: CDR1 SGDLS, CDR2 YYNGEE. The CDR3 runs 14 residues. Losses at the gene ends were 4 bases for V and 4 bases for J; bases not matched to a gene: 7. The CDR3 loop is CASSTQTGATEAFF. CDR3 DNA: TGTGCCAGCAGCACACAAACAGGGGCCACTGAAGCTTTCTTT. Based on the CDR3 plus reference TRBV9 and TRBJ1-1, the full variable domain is DSGVTQTPKHLITATGQRVTLRCSPRSGDLSVYWYQQSLDQGLQFLIQYYNGEERAKGNILERFSAQQFPDLHSELNLSSLELGDSALYFCASSTQTGATEAFFGQGTRLTVV.

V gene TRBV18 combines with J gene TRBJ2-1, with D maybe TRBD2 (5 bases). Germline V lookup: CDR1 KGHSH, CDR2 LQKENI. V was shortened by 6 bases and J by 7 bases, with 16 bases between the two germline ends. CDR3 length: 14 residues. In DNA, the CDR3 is TGTGCCAGCTCCCAGCGGCAGGACTCAAATGAGCAGTTCTTC. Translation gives CASSQRQDSNEQFF.

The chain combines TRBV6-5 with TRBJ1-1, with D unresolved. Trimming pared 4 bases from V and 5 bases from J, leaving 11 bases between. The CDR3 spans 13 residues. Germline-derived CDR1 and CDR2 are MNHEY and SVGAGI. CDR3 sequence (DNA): TGTGCCAGCAGTTTACACCGGGTGACTGAAGCTTTCTTT. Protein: CASSLHRVTEAFF.

This CDR3 is CASSVDTRGSLHF. CDR3 sequence (DNA): TGTGCCAGCAGCGTAGACACCAGGGGGTCCCTCCACTTT. The V and J genes are TRBV9 and TRBJ1-6, with 7 bases lining up with TRBD1. The V gene's germline CDR1 is SGDLS and CDR2 YYNGEE. This CDR3 is 13 amino acids long. J gave up 14 bases and V 0 bases, and 5 bases lay outside the gene matches.

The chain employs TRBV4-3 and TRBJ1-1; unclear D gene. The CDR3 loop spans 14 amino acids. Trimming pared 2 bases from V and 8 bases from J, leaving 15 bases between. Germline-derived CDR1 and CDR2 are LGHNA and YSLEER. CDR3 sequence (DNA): TGCGCCAGCAGCCAACTTATCCCGGGTGGGGAAGCTTTCTTT. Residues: CASSQLIPGGEAFF.

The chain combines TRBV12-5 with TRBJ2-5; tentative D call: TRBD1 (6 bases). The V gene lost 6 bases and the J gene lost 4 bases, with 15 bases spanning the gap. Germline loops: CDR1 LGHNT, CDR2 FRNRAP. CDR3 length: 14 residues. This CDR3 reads CASGLGAWGETQYF. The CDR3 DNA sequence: TGTGCTAGTGGCCTGGGGGCCTGGGGAGAGACCCAGTACTTC.

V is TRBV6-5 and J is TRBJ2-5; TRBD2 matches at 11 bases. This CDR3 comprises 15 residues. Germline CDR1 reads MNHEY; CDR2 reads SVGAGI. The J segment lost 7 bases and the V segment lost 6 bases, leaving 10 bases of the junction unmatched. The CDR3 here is CASRPPSGGRGTQYF. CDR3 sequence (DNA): TGTGCCAGCAGGCCCCCTAGCGGGGGGCGGGGGACCCAGTACTTC.

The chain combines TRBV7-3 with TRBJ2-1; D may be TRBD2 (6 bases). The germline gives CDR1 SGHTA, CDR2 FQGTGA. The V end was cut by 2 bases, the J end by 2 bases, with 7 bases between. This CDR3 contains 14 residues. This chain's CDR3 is CASSLRGTYNEQFF. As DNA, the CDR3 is TGTGCCAGCAGCTTACGGGGGACCTACAATGAGCAGTTCTTC. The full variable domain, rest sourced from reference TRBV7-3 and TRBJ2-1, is GAGVSQTPSNKVTEKGKYVELRCDPISGHTALYWYRQSLGQGPEFLIYFQGTGAADDSGLPNDRFFAVRPEGSVSTLKIQRTERGDSAVYLCASSLRGTYNEQFFGPGTRLTVL.

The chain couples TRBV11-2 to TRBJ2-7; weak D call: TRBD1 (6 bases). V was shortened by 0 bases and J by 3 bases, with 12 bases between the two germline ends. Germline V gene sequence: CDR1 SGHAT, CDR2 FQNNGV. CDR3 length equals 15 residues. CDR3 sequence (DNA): TGTGCCAGCAGCTTAGATCTGGGGGCACGCTACGAGCAGTACTTC. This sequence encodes CASSLDLGARYEQYF.